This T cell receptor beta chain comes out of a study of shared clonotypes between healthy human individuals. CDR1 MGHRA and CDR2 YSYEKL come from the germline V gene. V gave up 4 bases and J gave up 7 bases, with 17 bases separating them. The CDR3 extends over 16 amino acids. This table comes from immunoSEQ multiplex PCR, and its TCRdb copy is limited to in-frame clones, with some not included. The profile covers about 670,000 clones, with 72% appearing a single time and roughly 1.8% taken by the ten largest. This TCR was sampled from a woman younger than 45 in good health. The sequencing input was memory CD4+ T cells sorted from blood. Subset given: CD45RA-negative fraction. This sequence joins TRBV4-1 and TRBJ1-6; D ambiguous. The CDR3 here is CASSLERAAANSPLHF. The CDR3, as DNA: TGCGCCAGCAGCCTGGAAAGGGCAGCCGCCAATTCACCCCTCCACTTT.